This TCR beta chain appears in the sequencing data of a study of blood T cells in healthy people across ages. Study observations and caveats: A roughly linear fall in TCR beta diversity per million T cells was seen with increasing age. Changes in expanded clonotypes were possibly confounded, as the CMV status of donors was unknown.

CDR1 is SNHLY and CDR2 is FYNNEI in the germline V gene. The CDR3 sequence is 13 residues long. Combining a sample-barcoded 5' primer with a J-beta primer mix, a second PCR ran for 7 to 11 cycles. TCRdb ran MiXCR on the 5' RACE reads and lists one entry per CDR3 protein. The sample contains some 1.8 million distinct CDR3 sequences, roughly two fifths of which appear only once. This clonotype was recorded only once. Its antigen is as yet unknown. Its ends do not fully match the called genes, so a read error is possible. The chain has TRBV2 and TRBJ2-5; the D call may be TRBD1 or TRBD2 (5 bases each). The J call may not be correct, given that the DNA end is closer to TRBJ2-7. The source material was blood. The receptor comes from a human donor in good health. CDR3 DNA sequence: TGTGCCGGCAGGGACCCGCTAAGTCCCGAGCAGTACTTC. Amino acids: CAGRDPLSPEQYF.